Listed below are T cell receptor beta chains from one sample, sequenced in a study of blood T cells in healthy people across ages. Each CDR3 protein gets one entry after TCRdb re-called the 5' RACE reads with MiXCR. This table has 1.5 million or so distinct CDR3 sequences, around two fifths appearing once. Sequenced: blood. The receptors shown here come from a woman under 30 in good health. The CDR3 runs from the conserved cysteine through the conserved F or W. D genes are given only for firm matches. Some rows have no size entry. The others give once, few or many, or a class for an expanded clone.

TRBV20-1	few	TRBD2	TRBJ2-2	TGCAGTGCCCAAATAGCGGGAGTAAACACCGGGGAGCTGTTTTTT	CSAQIAGVNTGELFF
TRBV5-1	-	TRBD1	TRBJ1-1	TGCGCCAGCAGCTTGGATGGCAGGGGGGAAGCTTTCTTT	CASSLDGRGEAFF
TRBV20-1	few	-	TRBJ2-1	TGCAGTGCTAGGGACGGGGGCTACGGTGAGCAGTTCTTC	CSARDGGYGEQFF
TRBV18	-	-	TRBJ1-2	TGTGCCAGCTCACCATGGGGGTATGCGGTGATCTTCCATGGCTACACCTTC	CASSPWGYAVIFHGYTF
TRBV4-1	few	-	TRBJ2-5	TGCGCCAGCAGCGGGGCTCGAGAGACCCAGTACTTC	CASSGARETQYF
TRBV10-3	-	TRBD2	TRBJ2-3	TGTGCCATCAAGGCGGGAGAGGGCACAGATACGCAGTATTTT	CAIKAGEGTDTQYF
TRBV28	-	-	TRBJ2-6	TGTGCCACCCACCGGCCGGGGATGTCTGGGGCCAACGTCCTGACTTTC	CATHRPGMSGANVLTF
TRBV20-1	-	TRBD1	TRBJ1-1	TGCAGTGCTAGAGATCAGGCACAGGGGACCACTGAAGCTTTCTTT	CSARDQAQGTTEAFF
TRBV6-6	-	TRBD1	TRBJ2-7	TGTGCCAGCAGTTACCGGACAGGACTCTACGAGCAGTACTTC	CASSYRTGLYEQYF
TRBV3-1	-	TRBD1	TRBJ1-2	TGTGCCAGCAGCCCGCGGGTAGGGGGCGGCAATGGCTACACCTTC	CASSPRVGGGNGYTF
TRBV5-5	-	-	TRBJ2-3	TGTGCCAGCAGCTTGGGGGGGATAAACGCATATACGCAGTATTTT	CASSLGGINAYTQYF
TRBV3-1	-	TRBD1	TRBJ1-2	TGTGCCAGCAGCCAAGTGGAGGGGGCTGATGGCTACACCTTC	CASSQVEGADGYTF
TRBV10-3	few	-	TRBJ1-3	TGTGCCATCAGTGCGGACGGAAACACCATATATTTT	CAISADGNTIYF
TRBV6-5	once	TRBD2	TRBJ2-1	TGTGTCAGCAGCTCCGGGACTAGCGGGAGTCCTGAGCAGTTCTTC	CVSSSGTSGSPEQFF
TRBV6-1	-	TRBD1	TRBJ1-2	TGTGCCAGCAGGGCCGGGACAGGGAGCTATGGCTACACCTTC	CASRAGTGSYGYTF
TRBV20-1	few	TRBD1	TRBJ2-7	TGCAGTCTTTTGGACAGGTTTAGCTCCTACGAGCAGTACTTC	CSLLDRFSSYEQYF
TRBV6-1	-	-	TRBJ2-1	TGTGCCAGCAGTGAGGGCGAGGGGACACACGGTGAGCAGTTCTTC	CASSEGEGTHGEQFF
TRBV5-1	few	-	TRBJ2-7	TGCGCCAGCAGCTTGGACTTTACAGGAGGCGACGAGCAGTACTTC	CASSLDFTGGDEQYF
TRBV7-8	-	TRBD2	TRBJ2-3	TGTGCCAGCAGCTTAGTGGCTAGCGGAGGAGATACGCAGTATTTT	CASSLVASGGDTQYF
TRBV5-1	-	-	TRBJ2-1	TGCGCCAGCAGCAGGAGCCAGGGCTTCGCCAATGAGCAGTTCTTC	CASSRSQGFANEQFF
TRBV6-1	-	TRBD2	TRBJ2-5	TGTGCCAGCAGTGCCATGGGACTAGCGGAGCAAGAGACCCAGTACTTC	CASSAMGLAEQETQYF
TRBV2	-	TRBD1	TRBJ1-2	TGTGCCAGCCCGAGACAGGGAAAAGTGTCGGACTATGGCTACACCTTC	CASPRQGKVSDYGYTF
TRBV13	few	TRBD1	TRBJ2-4	TGTGCCAGCAGCGGGGACAGGGCTAAAGCCAAAAACATTCAGTACTTC	CASSGDRAKAKNIQYF
TRBV24-1	-	-	TRBJ1-2	TGTGCCACCAGTGATGGGACCTCGGGCTACACCTTC	CATSDGTSGYTF
TRBV4-1	-	TRBD2	TRBJ2-7	TGCGCCAGCAGCCAAGCGTTCTCTAGCGGGAGTGGCCCCTACGAGCAGTACTTC	CASSQAFSSGSGPYEQYF
TRBV30	-	-	TRBJ1-1	TGTGCCTGGTGCTCTGGGGAGGCGAACACTGAAGCTTTCTTT	CAWCSGEANTEAFF